This is a list of T cell receptor beta chains from one sample in a study of shared clonotypes between healthy human individuals. Profiled with immunoSEQ multiplex PCR; TCRdb holds only in-frame clones, not every one. The sample yields 1.5 million to 2.5 million clones, over 85% seen once. Material for sequencing was naive CD8+ T cells sorted from blood. The origin of the receptors is a man between 18 and 35 years old in good health. CDR3s include the opening cysteine and the closing phenylalanine or tryptophan. Fields, in order: D gene, J gene, V gene, CDR3 protein, CDR3 DNA. The D gene is left open where the match is weak.

>-|TRBJ2-7|TRBV11-2
CASSHGTWAYEQYF
TGTGCCAGCAGCCACGGGACTTGGGCCTACGAGCAGTACTTC
>TRBD2|TRBJ2-3|TRBV4-2
CASSRGLAGGPMKADTQYF
TGTGCCAGCAGCCGAGGACTAGCGGGGGGGCCGATGAAAGCAGATACGCAGTATTTT
>TRBD2|TRBJ2-7|TRBV10-3
CAIRDPGTSDYEQYF
TGTGCCATCAGGGATCCCGGGACTAGCGACTACGAGCAGTACTTC
>TRBD1|TRBJ2-5|TRBV6-5
CASRTGTDGETQYF
TGTGCCAGCAGAACCGGGACAGACGGAGAGACCCAGTACTTC
>-|TRBJ2-7|TRBV6-5
CASRDTGIGAYEQYF
TGTGCCAGCAGAGATACAGGGATAGGAGCCTACGAGCAGTACTTC
>TRBD1|TRBJ2-3|TRBV30
CAWSWTGGADTQYF
TGTGCCTGGAGTTGGACAGGGGGCGCAGATACGCAGTATTTT
>TRBD2|TRBJ2-7|TRBV4-3
CASSQGGEGVYEQYF
TGCGCCAGCAGCCAGGGAGGGGAAGGAGTCTACGAGCAGTACTTC
>TRBD1|TRBJ2-1|TRBV5-4
CASSLVGQGVYNEQFF
TGTGCCAGCAGCTTGGTGGGACAGGGGGTTTACAATGAGCAGTTCTTC
>TRBD1|TRBJ1-2|TRBV20-1
CSGLTGDGYTF
TGCAGTGGCTTGACAGGGGACGGCTACACCTTC
>-|TRBJ2-7|TRBV7-9
CASSFSGLIYEQYF
TGTGCCAGCAGCTTTAGCGGTTTGATCTACGAGCAGTACTTC
>-|TRBJ2-1|TRBV7-9
CASRGDEYNEQFF
TGTGCCAGCCGGGGAGACGAATACAATGAGCAGTTCTTC
>-|TRBJ1-3|TRBV28
CASSLFQMGDEAGNTIYF
TGTGCCAGCAGTTTATTCCAAATGGGGGACGAGGCTGGAAACACCATATATTTT
>-|TRBJ1-2|TRBV27
CASTSGGLMTGYTF
TGTGCCAGCACCTCGGGGGGCTTGATGACTGGCTACACCTTC
>-|TRBJ2-7|TRBV28
CASSPVDFDEQYF
TGTGCCAGCAGTCCTGTAGACTTCGACGAGCAGTACTTC
>-|TRBJ2-7|TRBV28
CASSYSPGAVQYF
TGTGCCAGCAGTTACTCCCCAGGCGCGGTGCAGTACTTC
>-|TRBJ2-5|TRBV15
CATSSGWGGAQYF
TGTGCCACCAGCAGTGGTTGGGGGGGCGCCCAGTACTTC
>-|TRBJ2-3|TRBV4-1
CASGQDEQTWSDTQYF
TGCGCCAGCGGCCAAGATGAACAGACTTGGTCGGATACGCAGTATTTT
>TRBD1|TRBJ1-1|TRBV2
CARMALPFTGANTEAFF
TGTGCCAGGATGGCCCTCCCCTTTACAGGGGCGAACACTGAAGCTTTCTTT
>-|TRBJ2-3|TRBV28
CASSLEARNTDTQYF
TGTGCCAGCAGTTTGGAGGCGCGGAACACAGATACGCAGTATTTT
>-|TRBJ1-6|TRBV30
CAWNTGQGDNSPLHF
TGTGCCTGGAACACGGGGCAGGGAGATAATTCACCCCTCCACTTT
>-|TRBJ2-1|TRBV5-6
CASHSLVELMEQFF
TGTGCCAGCCACAGCTTGGTGGAACTAATGGAGCAGTTCTTC